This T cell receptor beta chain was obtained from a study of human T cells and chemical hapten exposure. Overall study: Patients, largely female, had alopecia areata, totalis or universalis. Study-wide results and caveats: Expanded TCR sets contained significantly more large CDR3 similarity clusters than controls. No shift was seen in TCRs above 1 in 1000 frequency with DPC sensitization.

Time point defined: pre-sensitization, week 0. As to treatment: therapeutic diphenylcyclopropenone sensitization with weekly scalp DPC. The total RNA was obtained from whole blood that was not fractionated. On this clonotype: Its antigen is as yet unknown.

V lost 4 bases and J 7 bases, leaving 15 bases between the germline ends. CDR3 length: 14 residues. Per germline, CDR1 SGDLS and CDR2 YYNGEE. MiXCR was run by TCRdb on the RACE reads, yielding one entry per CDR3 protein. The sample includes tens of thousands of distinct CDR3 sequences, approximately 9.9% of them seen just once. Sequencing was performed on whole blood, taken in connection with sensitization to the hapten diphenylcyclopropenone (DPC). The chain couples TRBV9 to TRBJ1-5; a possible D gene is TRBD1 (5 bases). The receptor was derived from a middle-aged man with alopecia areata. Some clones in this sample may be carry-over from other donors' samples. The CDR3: CASSPSGGGQPQHF. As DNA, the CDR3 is TGTGCCAGCAGCCCTTCCGGCGGGGGACAGCCCCAGCATTTT. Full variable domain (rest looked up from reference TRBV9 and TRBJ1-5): DSGVTQTPKHLITATGQRVTLRCSPRSGDLSVYWYQQSLDQGLQFLIQYYNGEERAKGNILERFSAQQFPDLHSELNLSSLELGDSALYFCASSPSGGGQPQHFGDGTRLSIL.